The 32 T cell receptor beta chains given below trace back to one sample, sequenced in a study of blood T cell repertoires in COVID-19. Generated by immunoSEQ multiplex PCR, the TCRdb table keeps only in-frame clones and is missing some. The sample lists 200,000 to 250,000 clones, about nine tenths seen once, with 3.1% in the top ten. Sequencing input: PBMCs or T cells enriched from blood (not recorded which). These TCRs come from a woman aged 45-60 years in a cohort exposed to, infected with or recovered from COVID-19 (not recorded which).

V is TRBV18 and J is TRBJ2-3; a possible D gene is TRBD2 (5 bases). Germline loops: CDR1 KGHSH, CDR2 LQKENI. Trimming stripped 3 bases from V and 1 base from J, with 14 bases between. The CDR3 has 16 amino acids. DNA for the CDR3: TGTGCCAGCTCACCGTCCCGGCTAGCCGGCACAGATACGCAGTATTTT. Translating it yields CASSPSRLAGTDTQYF.

The gene calls are TRBV7-2 and TRBJ1-6; no clear D gene. CDR3 length: 14 residues. Germline-derived CDR1 and CDR2 are SGHTA and FQGNSA. Trimming cost V 4 bases and J 9 bases, with 13 bases left between them. CDR3 nucleotides: TGTGCCAGCAGCTCTACGCTGAACGCTTCACCCCTCCACTTT. Its protein is CASSSTLNASPLHF.

The V gene is TRBV7-2, the J gene TRBJ1-2; the match to TRBD1 covers 7 bases. V shed 3 bases, J shed 6 bases, and the junction held 7 bases outside the gene matches. CDR1 is SGHTA and CDR2 is FQGNSA in the germline V gene. The CDR3 is 14 amino acids. The DNA of the CDR3 is TGTGCCAGCAGCTTGTACAGGGGTGAGGATGGCTACACCTTC. Amino acid sequence: CASSLYRGEDGYTF.

In this sample, this clone turned up once. The CDR3 region is CASSFDRRNEKLFF. The CDR3, as DNA: TGTGCCAGCAGCTTCGACAGACGAAATGAAAAACTGTTTTTT. The chain combines TRBV7-2 with TRBJ1-4, with a possible D match to TRBD1 (5 bases). The CDR3 extends over 14 amino acids. From germline, CDR1 is SGHTA and CDR2 FQGNSA. Trimming cost V 3 bases and J 5 bases, with 10 bases left between them. The whole variable domain, filled in from reference TRBV7-2 and TRBJ1-4, reads GAGVSQSPSNKVTEKGKDVELRCDPISGHTALYWYRQSLGQGLEFLIYFQGNSAPDKSGLPSDRFSAERTGGSVSTLTIQRTQQEDSAVYLCASSFDRRNEKLFFGSGTQLSVL.

The rearrangement uses TRBV6-6 and TRBJ1-2; D is undetermined. Germline-derived CDR1 and CDR2 are MNHNY and SVGAGI (reference sequence). The V end lost 3 bases, the J end lost 6 bases, and 11 bases lay between the germline ends. The CDR3 loop spans 13 amino acids. DNA for the CDR3: TGTGCCAGCAGTTATAGTGGTACGGATGGCTACACCTTC. As protein: CASSYSGTDGYTF.

V is TRBV4-3 and J is TRBJ1-6; 7 nucleotides align to TRBD1. Germline V gene data show CDR1 as LGHNA and CDR2 as YSLEER. This CDR3 contains 15 residues. The ends lost 4 bases at V and 5 bases at J; junction bases unmatched: 5. CDR3 sequence: CASSLNDRDNSPLHF. As DNA, the CDR3 is TGCGCCAGCAGCCTCAACGACAGGGATAATTCACCCCTCCACTTT.

The V gene is TRBV28, the J gene TRBJ1-5; 10 bases are shared with TRBD1. Germline V gene sequence: CDR1 MDHEN, CDR2 SYDVKM. CDR3 length: 15 amino acids. Trimming cost V 6 bases and J 4 bases; bases outside gene matches: 6. CDR3 nucleotides: TGTGCCAGCAGCCTCAGGACAGGGGGGAATCAGCCCCAGCATTTT. Encoded protein: CASSLRTGGNQPQHF.

This chain connects TRBV19 to TRBJ1-1; 8 bases are a match to TRBD1. Trimming removed 3 bases from V and 1 base from J; junction bases left unmatched: 22. Germline V CDR1 and CDR2: LNHDA, SQIVND (reference sequence). The CDR3 has 21 residues. This CDR3 reads CASSIRDRTIIAGVENTEAFF. The CDR3 coding sequence is TGTGCCAGTAGTATCCGGGACAGGACCATAATAGCAGGGGTAGAGAACACTGAAGCTTTCTTT.

The chain couples TRBV4-3 to TRBJ2-3; the match to TRBD2 covers 8 bases. The J segment lost 2 bases and the V segment lost 2 bases, leaving 12 bases of the junction unmatched. This CDR3 contains 18 residues. Germline lookup yields CDR1 LGHNA and CDR2 YSLEER. The CDR3 DNA is TGCGCCAGCAGCCAACAGCCGCGGGGGGCTCTCAACACAGATACGCAGTATTTT. It is translated as CASSQQPRGALNTDTQYF.

This clone showed up just a few times. J is TRBJ2-2 and V is TRBV29-1; 8 positions agree with TRBD1. Germline-derived CDR1 and CDR2 are SQVTM and ANQGSEA. With 6 bases clipped from V and 0 bases from J, the junction kept 12 bases outside the gene matches. The CDR3 has 17 residues. The CDR3 loop is CSVAARGQGANTGELFF. DNA for the CDR3: TGCAGCGTGGCGGCCCGTGGACAGGGTGCGAACACCGGGGAGCTGTTTTTT.

This clone was picked up a small number of times. The chain uses TRBV2 and TRBJ1-1, with TRBD1 matching 7 bases. Germline CDR1 SNHLY, CDR2 FYNNEI. J was trimmed by 4 bases and V by 1 base; bases with no gene match: 6. There are 15 residues in the CDR3. As DNA, the CDR3 is TGTGCCAGCAGTGAAGGTCAGGGGGGCCCCACTGAAGCTTTCTTT. It is translated as CASSEGQGGPTEAFF.

The chain joins TRBV5-4 to TRBJ1-6; no definite D call. The V end was cut by 7 bases, the J end by 5 bases, with 7 bases between. Germline V gives CDR1 SGHNT, CDR2 YYREEE (reference sequence). CDR3 size: 12 residues. CDR3 in DNA: TGTGCCAGCCACACCGATAATTCACCCCTCCACTTT. This encodes CASHTDNSPLHF.

This clone was recorded once. The chain has TRBV7-6 and TRBJ2-7; tentatively, D is TRBD1 (6 bases). This CDR3 spans 13 amino acids. Germline V gene sequence: CDR1 SGHVS, CDR2 FNYEAQ. V lost 5 bases and J lost 7, with 15 bases in between. CDR3 sequence (DNA): TGTGCCAGCAGCCCGGAAACAGACAGGGAGCAGTACTTC. It translates to CASSPETDREQYF.

The V call is TRBV5-1, the J call TRBJ2-5; 10 bases match TRBD1. This CDR3 has 15 residues. Germline CDR1 reads SGHRS; CDR2 reads YFSETQ. The V segment lost 2 bases and the J segment 1 base; nucleotides outside the gene matches: 2. CDR3: CASSLDRGPQETQYF. For the CDR3, the DNA is TGCGCCAGCAGCTTAGACAGGGGGCCCCAAGAGACCCAGTACTTC.

The chain uses TRBV10-1 and TRBJ2-5; D gene ambiguous. The CDR3 is made up of 15 amino acids. V lost 2 bases, J lost 4 bases, and 14 bases lay in between. Germline V gives CDR1 WNHNN, CDR2 SYGVQD (reference sequence). The CDR3: CASSEGEAQRETQYF. In nucleotides, the CDR3 is TGCGCCAGCAGTGAGGGTGAAGCGCAGCGAGAGACCCAGTACTTC.

The chain uses TRBV30 and TRBJ2-2; weak D call: TRBD2 (7 bases). The CDR3 loop spans 16 amino acids. Per germline, CDR1 GTSNPN and CDR2 SVGIG (reference sequence). Trimming took off 2 bases at V and 3 bases at J, with 16 bases between the two ends. The CDR3 region is CAWSTRGGGYTGELFF. In nucleotides, the CDR3 is TGTGCCTGGAGTACTCGCGGGGGCGGCTACACCGGGGAGCTGTTTTTT.

This clone has more than one count but fewer than ten. This chain connects TRBV28 to TRBJ1-2; D may be TRBD1 (5 bases). The germline V and J ends were trimmed by 8 bases and 3 bases, with 19 bases remaining between them. Germline V gives CDR1 MDHEN, CDR2 SYDVKM. The CDR3 covers 15 residues. The CDR3 sequence: CASLSRTPDHYGYTF. The CDR3 nucleotides read TGTGCCAGCCTATCCCGGACACCTGACCACTATGGCTACACCTTC.

The chain joins TRBV7-3 to TRBJ2-7, with D possibly TRBD2 on 7 matching bases. The V end was cut by 4 bases, the J end by 2 bases, with 15 bases between. This CDR3 is built from 15 residues. Looked up from germline, CDR1 is SGHTA and CDR2 is FQGTGA. CDR3 coding DNA: TGTGCCAGCAGCTCCCGCCCGGGGGGCCCCTACGAGCAGTACTTC. Translating gives CASSSRPGGPYEQYF.

This rearrangement joins TRBV10-2 to TRBJ2-3, with D possibly TRBD1 on 6 matching bases. The germline gives CDR1 WSHSY, CDR2 SAAADI. V dropped 8 bases and J dropped 1 base, with 31 bases sitting between them. The CDR3 has 20 residues. CDR3 nucleotides: TGCGCCAGCGAATTACACGCGGTAGACAGGAGGCTAAGTGGCACAGATACGCAGTATTTT. Translating gives CASELHAVDRRLSGTDTQYF.

In its sample, this clone was seen a few times. J is TRBJ2-5 and V is TRBV4-3; D remains unclear. Germline values: CDR1 LGHNA, CDR2 YSLEER. CDR3 length: 13 amino acids. V was clipped by 1 base and J by 5 bases, with 8 bases between them. The CDR3 is CASSQARRETQYF. In DNA, the CDR3 is TGCGCCAGCAGCCAAGCTAGGCGTGAGACCCAGTACTTC.

This sequence joins TRBV18 and TRBJ1-2, with a tentative D call TRBD1 (5 bases). CDR3 length: 15 amino acids. The V end was cut by 3 bases, the J end by 4 bases, with 15 bases between. Germline V gene lookup returns CDR1 KGHSH and CDR2 LQKENI. The CDR3 DNA is TGTGCCAGCTCACCCCAGGGCATGCCCGGCTATGGCTACACCTTC. The encoded protein is CASSPQGMPGYGYTF. Drawing the rest from reference TRBV18 and TRBJ1-2, the complete variable domain is NAGVMQNPRHLVRRRGQEARLRCSPMKGHSHVYWYRQLPEEGLKFMVYLQKENIIDESGMPKERFSAEFPKEGPSILRIQQVVRGDSAAYFCASSPQGMPGYGYTFGSGTRLTVV.

This chain connects TRBV20-1 to TRBJ2-3, with 8 bases matching TRBD2. J was trimmed by 5 bases and V by 3 bases; bases with no gene match: 7. This CDR3 contains 14 residues. In germline, CDR1 is DFQATT, CDR2 SNEGSKA (reference sequence). The DNA for the CDR3 is TGCAGTGCTAGTGATAGCGGGGTGTTAGATACGCAGTATTTT. Residues: CSASDSGVLDTQYF.

The J gene is TRBJ1-4, the V gene TRBV20-1; 8 nucleotides agree with TRBD1. The germline V gene encodes CDR1 DFQATT and CDR2 SNEGSKA (reference sequence). V was clipped by 3 bases and J by 7 bases; unmatched bases: 10. The CDR3 contains 15 residues. In nucleotides, the CDR3 is TGCAGTGCTAGTGGTCAGGGGGCTAGAGCTGAAAAACTGTTTTTT. Its translation: CSASGQGARAEKLFF.

A remark on this clone: The sample holds other DNA sequences that translate to the same CDR3. The chain couples TRBV10-1 to TRBJ1-1, with unresolved D. Germline V CDR1 and CDR2: WNHNN, SYGVQD (reference sequence). V was cut by 5 bases and J by 1 base, with 8 bases left in between. This CDR3 is built from 13 residues. DNA for the CDR3: TGCGCCAGCAGTATGACGGGGAACACTGAAGCTTTCTTT. The encoded protein is CASSMTGNTEAFF.

CDR3: CASSFGTGRYIGELFF. The CDR3 DNA is TGTGCCAGCAGTTTCGGGACAGGGCGTTACATCGGGGAGCTGTTTTTT. The chain is built from TRBV27 and TRBJ2-2; TRBD1 aligns across 9 bases. This CDR3 comprises 16 residues. Germline-derived CDR1 and CDR2 are MNHEY and SMNVEV (reference sequence). V trimming: 3 bases; J trimming: 7 bases; junction bases outside the gene matches: 9.

The rearrangement joins TRBV5-1 to TRBJ2-7, with TRBD2 identical over 7 bases. Trimming at V came to 5 bases and at J to 0 bases, leaving 5 bases not matched to a gene. Germline V gene sequence: CDR1 SGHRS, CDR2 YFSETQ. The CDR3 consists of 14 residues. DNA for the CDR3: TGCGCCAGCAGTAGGGAGGGCAGCTCCTACGAGCAGTACTTC. Its translation is CASSREGSSYEQYF.

V usage is TRBV6-5 and J usage is TRBJ1-1; D is possibly TRBD1 (6 bases). The CDR3 consists of 13 residues. Germline loops: CDR1 MNHEY, CDR2 SVGAGI. The V end was cut by 7 bases, the J end by 2 bases, with 11 bases between. The DNA for the CDR3 is TGTGCCAGCACCGAGACAGGAAACACTGAAGCTTTCTTT. Translated: CASTETGNTEAFF.

The rearrangement uses TRBV15 and TRBJ2-5, with D perhaps TRBD1 (5 bases). Trimming left V 2 bases short and J 2 bases short, with 12 bases between. CDR3 size: 15 residues. Germline values: CDR1 LNHNV, CDR2 YYDKDF (reference sequence). CDR3 amino acids: CATSRIGQVQETQYF. CDR3 coding DNA: TGTGCCACCAGCAGAATAGGACAAGTACAAGAGACCCAGTACTTC.

This clone was seen a single time. This chain connects TRBV7-2 to TRBJ2-1; 9 bases fit TRBD2. The CDR3 extends over 16 amino acids. The V and J ends lost 1 base and 9 bases, in that order; junction bases with no gene match: 10. Germline loops: CDR1 SGHTA, CDR2 FQGNSA. In nucleotides, the CDR3 is TGTGCCAGCAGCTTAGGGGCGGGTAGCGGGGGTGCTGAGCAGTTCTTC. Translated: CASSLGAGSGGAEQFF.

The genes are TRBV11-1 and TRBJ2-7, with 7 positions matching TRBD1. This CDR3 is built from 14 residues. Germline CDR1 is SGHAT and CDR2 is FQDESV (reference sequence). V dropped 1 base and J dropped 5; count of bases not matched to a gene: 5. In DNA form, the CDR3 reads TGTGCCAGCAGCTTAGAACAGGGGATGAACGAGCAGTACTTC. It translates to CASSLEQGMNEQYF.

This rearrangement joins TRBV5-6 to TRBJ1-1; D is uncertain. V gave up 3 bases and J gave up 2 bases, with 8 bases separating them. Germline V CDR1 and CDR2: SGHDT, YYEEEE. The CDR3 is 13 residues long. CDR3 nucleotides: TGTGCCAGCAGCTCAGGAAGTAACACTGAAGCTTTCTTT. Translation: CASSSGSNTEAFF.

The rearrangement uses TRBV14 and TRBJ1-1; 10 bases align to TRBD1. The CDR3 runs 15 residues. The V gene end was trimmed by 4 bases and the J gene end by 6 bases; junction bases not matched to a gene: 8. Germline-derived CDR1 and CDR2 are SGHDN and FVKESK. The CDR3: CASSPRQGAYAEAFF. CDR3 DNA: TGTGCCAGCAGCCCCAGACAGGGGGCTTACGCTGAAGCTTTCTTT.